The present entry profiles one T cell receptor beta chain with its context. This entry comes from a study of CD8 T cells in Susac syndrome. The CDR3 consists of 15 residues. In germline, CDR1 is LNHDA, CDR2 SQIVND (reference sequence). V was clipped by 7 bases and J by 5 bases, with 18 bases between them. It was with random hexamers that roughly 0.5 to 1 ug RNA was reverse transcribed. Amplification of TCR beta CDR3 used immunoSEQ multiplex PCR across 54 Vbeta and 13 Jbeta. TCRdb used MiXCR to reprocess the immunoSEQ multiplex PCR reads, holding one entry per CDR3 protein. The data show roughly 130,000 distinct CDR3 sequences, about 95% seen once.

The genes are TRBV19 and TRBJ1-5; the D is unclear. The specimen sequenced was CD4+ T cells from PBMCs. The clonotype was recovered from a human donor in good health. The CDR3 coding sequence is TGTGCCAGTACCCCCATGTGGGTTCTGGATCAGCCCCAGCATTTT. Protein: CASTPMWVLDQPQHF. Based on the CDR3 plus reference TRBV19 and TRBJ1-5, the full variable domain is DGGITQSPKYLFRKEGQNVTLSCEQNLNHDAMYWYRQDPGQGLRLIYYSQIVNDFQKGDIAEGYSVSREKKESFPLTVTSAQKNPTAFYLCASTPMWVLDQPQHFGDGTRLSIL.